These 2 T cell receptor beta chains were all obtained from the same sample, sequenced in a study of blood T cell repertoires in COVID-19. Method: immunoSEQ multiplex PCR; TCRdb's copy keeps in-frame clones and lacks some. The sample lists 200,000 or so clones, around nine tenths seen once, with less than 3.5% in the top ten. Sample: peripheral blood. The receptors originated from a woman aged 60-75 years with acute or convalescent COVID-19.

In the case of this clone: This is likely a read error, given that the CDR3 carries no conserved phenylalanine or tryptophan at its end. The DNA is left out, because the CDR3 cannot be placed on it with certainty; the CDR3 is given as TCRdb lists it. The chain combines TRBV7-9 with TRBJ2-7; the table's D call, TRBD2, has no DNA check behind it. The CDR3 totals 13 residues, both ends included. Germline lookup yields CDR1 SEHNR and CDR2 FQNEAQ (reference sequence). The CDR3 spells CASSDDRRRSLRL.

This rearrangement joins TRBV16 to TRBJ1-2; no clear D. Germline CDR1 reads KGHSY; CDR2 reads FQNENV. V lost 2 bases and J lost 4, with 5 bases in between. The CDR3 is made up of 12 amino acids. Here the CDR3 reads CASSQLLYGYTF. In DNA form, the CDR3 reads TGTGCCAGCAGCCAACTCCTCTATGGCTACACCTTC.